The 18 T cell receptor beta chains listed next were all sequenced from one sample in a study of OX40 agonist ivuxolimab in advanced cancers. The data were produced by immunoSEQ multiplex PCR, yet TCRdb's version contains in-frame clones alone and is incomplete. The table includes around 65,000 clones, roughly 90% detected once. Sequencing was performed on CD4+ or CD8+ T cells sorted from blood, taken in a trial of the OX40 agonist ivuxolimab. The origin of the receptors is an adult with an advanced solid tumor such as melanoma, head and neck, liver or kidney cancer.

The chain recombines TRBV5-1 with TRBJ1-1; possibly TRBD1 for D (6 bases). Between the trimmed V and J ends, which lost 0 bases and 1 base, there was a span of 10 bases. From germline, CDR1 is SGHRS and CDR2 YFSETQ. This CDR3 contains 15 residues. The CDR3 sequence: CASSLDRVWNTEAFF. The CDR3 coding sequence is TGCGCCAGCAGCTTGGACAGGGTTTGGAACACTGAAGCTTTCTTT.

This rearrangement joins TRBV30 to TRBJ1-3; tentatively, D is TRBD1 (5 bases). Trimming shortened V by 2 bases and J by 1 base, and 12 bases separated the two germline ends. Germline CDR1 is GTSNPN and CDR2 is SVGIG (reference sequence). The CDR3 loop spans 15 amino acids. The CDR3, as DNA: TGTGCCTGGAGTTCGGGGACTGTATCTGGAAACACCATATATTTT. Its protein product is CAWSSGTVSGNTIYF. Using reference TRBV30 and TRBJ1-3 for the parts outside the CDR3, the full variable domain is SQTIHQWPATLVQPVGSPLSLECTVEGTSNPNLYWYRQAAGRGLQLLFYSVGIGQISSEVPQNLSASRPQDRQFILSSKKLLLSDSGFYLCAWSSGTVSGNTIYFGEGSWLTVV.

V gene TRBV2 combines with J gene TRBJ1-2; D is ambiguous. CDR1 is SNHLY and CDR2 is FYNNEI in the germline V gene. This CDR3 spans 13 amino acids. V lost 5 bases and J 7 bases, leaving 14 bases between the germline ends. CDR3 coding DNA: TGTGCCAGCAGTTCGGATCACTCGGGTGGCTACACCTTC. Protein product: CASSSDHSGGYTF. Drawing the rest from reference TRBV2 and TRBJ1-2, the complete variable domain is EPEVTQTPSHQVTQMGQEVILRCVPISNHLYFYWYRQILGQKVEFLVSFYNNEISEKSEIFDDQFSVERPDGSNFTLKIRSTKLEDSAMYFCASSSDHSGGYTFGSGTRLTVV.

This clone was seen only once. The J gene is TRBJ2-7, the V gene TRBV23-1; no clear D. TRBV23-1 carries the ORF label, with uncertain function. The CDR3 has 15 amino acids. Deletions cut 4 bases from V and 3 bases from J, with 16 bases between. CDR3 in amino acids: CASSRLAQRFYEQYF. The CDR3 region has the DNA TGCGCCAGCAGTCGTCTCGCTCAGAGATTCTACGAGCAGTACTTC.

This sequence joins TRBV19 and TRBJ2-1; D perhaps matches TRBD1 (6 bases). CDR1 LNHDA and CDR2 SQIVND come from the germline V gene (reference sequence). The CDR3 totals 13 residues. V gave up 4 bases and J gave up 7 bases, with 11 bases separating them. Here the CDR3 reads CASSRQDRNEQFF. The CDR3 coding sequence is TGTGCCAGTAGTAGACAGGACCGAAATGAGCAGTTCTTC.

This clone was detected only once. The rearrangement joins TRBV9 to TRBJ1-1; D is ambiguous. Germline loops: CDR1 SGDLS, CDR2 YYNGEE. CDR3 length: 14 residues. V shed 3 bases and J shed 2 bases, with 11 bases lying between them. The CDR3 is CASSGLGGNTEAFF. The CDR3 DNA is TGTGCCAGCAGCGGACTGGGTGGTAACACTGAAGCTTTCTTT.

J is TRBJ2-3 and V is TRBV5-1; 8 bases are a match to TRBD2. Per the germline V gene, CDR1 is SGHRS and CDR2 is YFSETQ. J lost 1 base, V lost 2 bases, and 9 bases had no gene match. The CDR3 spans 17 residues. CDR3 coding DNA: TGCGCCAGCAGCTTAGGGCCCAGCGGGGGTGGCACAGATACGCAGTATTTT. Encoded protein: CASSLGPSGGGTDTQYF.

The chain links TRBV19 to TRBJ2-7, with 7 bases identical to TRBD1. The V gene's germline CDR1 is LNHDA and CDR2 SQIVND (reference sequence). Trimming took 6 bases from V and 1 from J; bases not matched to a gene: 9. This CDR3 has 15 amino acids. The CDR3 DNA reads TGTGCCAGTAGAGAAACAGGGGTGGGATCCTACGAGCAGTACTTC. Translated: CASRETGVGSYEQYF.

A note on this clone: Other DNA sequences of this sample code for an identical CDR3. The CDR3: CASSISGYEQYF. The CDR3 region has the DNA TGTGCCAGTAGTATCTCTGGATACGAGCAGTACTTC. This chain links TRBV19 with TRBJ2-7, with D hard to call. Germline V gene lookup returns CDR1 LNHDA and CDR2 SQIVND (reference sequence). The CDR3 consists of 12 residues. The V and J ends lost 3 bases and 4 bases respectively, with 7 bases between them.

J is TRBJ2-3 and V is TRBV6-1; unclear D gene. This CDR3 has 14 amino acids. The germline CDR1 and CDR2 sequences are MNHNS and SASEGT. Trimming pared 10 bases from V and 8 bases from J, leaving 22 bases between. This CDR3 reads CAIGASTAWGTQYF. DNA for the CDR3: TGTGCCATCGGAGCGAGCACAGCGTGGGGTACGCAGTATTTT.

Comment on this clone: At the DNA level, this CDR3 is encoded by other sequences in the same sample as well. The V call is TRBV19, the J call TRBJ2-5; D not resolved. CDR3 size: 11 residues. The germline gives CDR1 LNHDA, CDR2 SQIVND (reference sequence). Trimming left V 2 bases short and J 2 bases short, with 0 bases between. The CDR3 DNA reads as TGTGCCAGTAGTATACAAGAGACCCAGTACTTC. Translating gives CASSIQETQYF.

This clone has more than one count but fewer than ten. This rearrangement joins TRBV7-9 to TRBJ2-7; tentative D call: TRBD2 (6 bases). In germline, CDR1 is SEHNR, CDR2 FQNEAQ (reference sequence). This CDR3 contains 14 residues. Deletions cut 1 base from V and 7 bases from J, with 14 bases between. As DNA, the CDR3 is TGTGCCAGCAGCTTAGTGGGGGGAGTGCGGGAGCAGTACTTC. Protein: CASSLVGGVREQYF.

This chain uses TRBV5-1 with TRBJ2-3, with D perhaps matching TRBD1 (6 bases). CDR1 is SGHRS, CDR2 YFSETQ, per germline. CDR3 length equals 15 residues. With 3 bases removed from V and 0 bases from J, the gap between germline ends came to 11 bases. In DNA form, the CDR3 reads TGCGCCAGCAGCTCGGCAGGGGCAAGCACAGATACGCAGTATTTT. Translated: CASSSAGASTDTQYF.

This rearrangement joins TRBV4-1 to TRBJ2-3; D tentatively reads TRBD1 or TRBD2 (5 bases each). CDR3 size: 16 residues. V lost 2 bases, J lost 3 bases, and 15 bases lay in between. In germline, CDR1 is MGHRA, CDR2 YSYEKL. CDR3 loop: CASSQSGHSLTDTQYF. CDR3 DNA sequence: TGCGCCAGCAGCCAATCGGGGCACAGCCTAACAGATACGCAGTATTTT.

V usage is TRBV19 and J usage is TRBJ1-5, with D maybe TRBD1 (5 bases). Germline assignment: CDR1 LNHDA and CDR2 SQIVND (reference sequence). V was pared by 0 bases and J by 4 bases, with 13 bases between. This CDR3 has 16 residues. The CDR3 loop is CASSIDPGRGNQPQHF. In nucleotides, the CDR3 is TGTGCCAGTAGTATAGACCCGGGACGGGGGAATCAGCCCCAGCATTTT.

The chain joins TRBV10-1 to TRBJ1-1; D is undetermined. The V and J ends lost 3 bases and 1 base respectively, with 9 bases between them. The CDR3 length is 14 residues. Germline V CDR1 and CDR2: WNHNN, SYGVQD (reference sequence). CDR3 DNA sequence: TGCGCCAGCAGTGAAAGCGGCGGGAACACTGAAGCTTTCTTT. It yields the protein CASSESGGNTEAFF.

The chain combines TRBV19 with TRBJ2-1, with D tentatively TRBD1 or TRBD2 (5 bases each). V gave up 7 bases and J gave up 8 bases, with 12 bases separating them. The CDR3 extends over 12 amino acids. The germline V gene has CDR1 LNHDA and CDR2 SQIVND (reference sequence). The CDR3 sequence: CASKALGDEQFF. Written as DNA, the CDR3 is TGTGCCAGTAAAGCCTTGGGGGATGAGCAGTTCTTC.

The rearrangement joins TRBV5-4 to TRBJ2-3, with 8 positions matching TRBD1. This CDR3 region has 15 residues. CDR1 and CDR2 from the germline V gene are SGHNT and YYREEE (reference sequence). V trimming: 5 bases; J trimming: 5 bases; junction bases outside the gene matches: 10. The CDR3 here is CASSSTGASGDTQYF. In nucleotides, the CDR3 is TGTGCCAGCAGTTCGACAGGGGCGTCGGGAGATACGCAGTATTTT.